A selection of T cell receptor beta chains follows, all from one sample in a study of blood T cell repertoires in COVID-19. Generated by immunoSEQ multiplex PCR, the TCRdb table keeps only in-frame clones and is missing some. The sample holds roughly 14,000 clones; approximately 88% are singletons and the top ten take about 5%. Sequencing input: peripheral blood. The receptors were gathered from a human donor in a cohort sampled during active COVID-19. Each CDR3 is given with its conserved first and last residue. A D gene is named only where the DNA matches it firmly. Rows give clone size only sometimes, using once, few, many, or a class for an expanded clone.

DNA | CDR3 | V | length | D | size | J
TGTGCCAGCAGCTCGACTAGCTCCTTCGGCAATGAGCAGTTCTTC | CASSSTSSFGNEQFF | TRBV7-2 | 15 | TRBD2 | NA | TRBJ2-1
TGTGCCAGCCGACTAGAGAGCGGGACTAAAGCTTTCTTT | CASRLESGTKAFF | TRBV27 | 13 | NA | NA | TRBJ1-1
TGTGCCAGCAGTTTACATGTTACGCAGTATTTT | CASSLHVTQYF | TRBV28 | 11 | NA | NA | TRBJ2-3
TGTGCCAGCAGTATGGGGCAGAGCTACACCTTC | CASSMGQSYTF | TRBV12-3/TRBV12-4 | 11 | NA | NA | TRBJ1-2
TGCGCCAGCAGTCTGGGACTAGCGGGAGGAGCTAGCACAGATACGCAGTATTTT | CASSLGLAGGASTDTQYF | TRBV5-1 | 18 | TRBD2 | NA | TRBJ2-3
TGTGCCAGCAGTTACCCCGGGACAGGGGACAACGAGCAGTACTTC | CASSYPGTGDNEQYF | TRBV6-2/TRBV6-3 | 15 | TRBD1 | NA | TRBJ2-7
TGTGCCAGCAGCGTAGATGCGGGAGCTAGGAATGAGCAGTTCTTC | CASSVDAGARNEQFF | TRBV9 | 15 | TRBD2 | NA | TRBJ2-1
TGTGCCAGCGGGTCGCAGGGAGGCTATGGCTACACCTTC | CASGSQGGYGYTF | TRBV28 | 13 | NA | NA | TRBJ1-2
TGTGCCAGCAGTGAGATGGGACTAGCGGGAGGCAATGAGCAGTTCTTC | CASSEMGLAGGNEQFF | TRBV2 | 16 | TRBD2 | NA | TRBJ2-1
TGTGCCAGCAGTAAAACAGGGAGCTCCTACGAGCAGTACTTC | CASSKTGSSYEQYF | TRBV6-2/TRBV6-3 | 14 | NA | few | TRBJ2-7
TGTGCCAGCAGTTCCACGACCGGGACAGGGGCCTACGAGCAGTACTTC | CASSSTTGTGAYEQYF | TRBV27 | 16 | TRBD1 | NA | TRBJ2-7
TGTGCCAGCAGGCTACAGGGGGCGGGAGAGACCCAGTACTTC | CASRLQGAGETQYF | TRBV28 | 14 | TRBD1 | NA | TRBJ2-5
TGTGCCAGCAGTCTCCGGGACAGCTCCTACAATGAGCAGTTCTTC | CASSLRDSSYNEQFF | TRBV6-2/TRBV6-3 | 15 | TRBD1 | NA | TRBJ2-1
TGTGCCAGCAGCCGGACTAGCGGCCGAGCGTGGGAGACCCAGTACTTC | CASSRTSGRAWETQYF | TRBV27 | 16 | TRBD2 | NA | TRBJ2-5
TGCAGCGTTGTACCGACAGGGGATTGGCTCGAGCAGTACTTC | CSVVPTGDWLEQYF | TRBV29-1 | 14 | TRBD1 | NA | TRBJ2-7
TGTGCCAGCAGTTTGGGGACAGTAACCCTTTTCTTT | CASSLGTVTLFF | TRBV12-3/TRBV12-4 | 12 | TRBD1 | NA | TRBJ1-1
TGCGCCAGCAGCGCGTTTGGGCTTCTCTCCTACGAGCAGTACTTC | CASSAFGLLSYEQYF | TRBV5-1 | 15 | NA | NA | TRBJ2-7
TGCAGTGCTAGTCCAGGGGTGAATCAGCCCCAGCATTTT | CSASPGVNQPQHF | TRBV20-1 | 13 | NA | few | TRBJ1-5
TGTGCCACCAGCCGAAGGAGCTCCTACGAGCAGTACTTC | CATSRRSSYEQYF | TRBV15 | 13 | NA | NA | TRBJ2-7
TGCGCCAGCAGCTTAGCACTCAAGCAGTACTTC | CASSLALKQYF | TRBV5-1 | 11 | NA | NA | TRBJ2-7
TGTGCCAGCAGCTCAACGATACCGGGGGTCTCCACCTACGAGCAGTACTTC | CASSSTIPGVSTYEQYF | TRBV5-6 | 17 | NA | NA | TRBJ2-7
TGTGCCAGCAGTTCGACATTGCCGTTAGTCACTGAAGCTTTCTTT | CASSSTLPLVTEAFF | TRBV28 | 15 | NA | NA | TRBJ1-1
TGTGCCAGCTCCTCACGGGACAGTAATCAGCCCCAGCATTTT | CASSSRDSNQPQHF | TRBV19 | 14 | TRBD1 | NA | TRBJ1-5
TGTGCCAGCAGTTCCGGGACAGATAATGAAAAACTGTTTTTT | CASSSGTDNEKLFF | TRBV5-4 | 14 | TRBD1 | once | TRBJ1-4
TGTGCCAGTAGTAATGCGGGGGGCAATCAGCCCCAGCATTTT | CASSNAGGNQPQHF | TRBV19 | 14 | NA | NA | TRBJ1-5
TGTGCCAGCAGCCCGCCAGGGTATGGGTCCTACGAGCAGTACTTC | CASSPPGYGSYEQYF | TRBV7-9 | 15 | NA | few | TRBJ2-7
TGTGCCAGCAGGTTAACAGGGGGTGAGCAGTTCTTC | CASRLTGGEQFF | TRBV7-9 | 12 | TRBD1 | NA | TRBJ2-1
TGTGCCAGCAGTGAAGCTCTTTTGAATTCACCCCTCCACTTT | CASSEALLNSPLHF | TRBV2 | 14 | NA | NA | TRBJ1-6
TGTGCCAGCAGCGGAGCACTAGGATTGGGGGAGCAGTACTTC | CASSGALGLGEQYF | TRBV9 | 14 | NA | NA | TRBJ2-7
TGTGCCCCCCTCCGACTCCGGCAAGAGACCCAGTACTTC | CAPLRLRQETQYF | TRBV11-3 | 13 | NA | NA | TRBJ2-5
TGCGCCAGCAGCGTTGGGCCGAAGACAGGGGGCAATACAGATACGCAGTATTTT | CASSVGPKTGGNTDTQYF | TRBV5-1 | 18 | TRBD1 | NA | TRBJ2-3
TGTGCCACCAGGACAGGGGGCGCCACAGATACGCAGTATTTT | CATRTGGATDTQYF | TRBV27 | 14 | TRBD1 | NA | TRBJ2-3
TGTGCCTGGAGTTACAGGGACAGGAACACTGAAGCTTTCTTT | CAWSYRDRNTEAFF | TRBV30 | 14 | TRBD1 | few | TRBJ1-1
TGCGCCAGCAGCCTATCGGGACTAGCGGGATACAATGAGCAGTTCTTC | CASSLSGLAGYNEQFF | TRBV5-1 | 16 | TRBD2 | NA | TRBJ2-1
TGCGCCAGCAGCTTGGCGGGACTAGCGGCCCACGAGCAGTACTTC | CASSLAGLAAHEQYF | TRBV5-1 | 15 | TRBD2 | NA | TRBJ2-7
TGTGCCAGCAGCTGGACACAAGAGACCCAGTACTTC | CASSWTQETQYF | TRBV7-8 | 12 | NA | few | TRBJ2-5
TGTGCCAGCAGCTTGGCTCTAGCTGAGCAGTTCTTC | CASSLALAEQFF | TRBV11-2 | 12 | NA | NA | TRBJ2-1